Listed here are 25 T cell receptor beta chains from one sample, sequenced in a study of blood T cell repertoires in COVID-19. Here immunoSEQ multiplex PCR was the method, and the copy in TCRdb shows in-frame clones only, minus some. The sample contains about 110,000 clones, around 76% of which appear only once. Specimen: peripheral blood. Receptors were obtained from a woman in her seventies with acute or convalescent COVID-19.

The chain combines TRBV18 with TRBJ1-5, with TRBD1 as a possible D gene (6 bases). This CDR3 contains 15 residues. Germline assignment: CDR1 KGHSH and CDR2 LQKENI. The V end was cut by 3 bases, the J end by 1 base, with 10 bases between. CDR3 residues: CASSPDSASNQPQHF. In nucleotides, the CDR3 is TGTGCCAGCTCACCGGACAGCGCCAGCAATCAGCCCCAGCATTTT.

V and J are TRBV6-5 and TRBJ2-2, with a weak D call TRBD2 (5 bases). In germline, CDR1 is MNHEY, CDR2 SVGAGI. The CDR3 has 12 residues. V gave up 9 bases and J gave up 5 bases, with 10 bases separating them. CDR3 in amino acids: CASCRGTGELFF. The CDR3 region has the DNA TGTGCCAGTTGTCGGGGAACCGGGGAGCTGTTTTTT.

The V and J genes are TRBV24-1 and TRBJ2-2; D perhaps matches TRBD1 (6 bases). Germline CDR1 and CDR2: KGHDR and SFDVKD. The CDR3 is made up of 14 amino acids. V lost 5 bases and J lost 1, with 7 bases in between. The CDR3 nucleotides read TGTGCCACCAGTGTGACAGGGAACACCGGGGAGCTGTTTTTT. This sequence encodes CATSVTGNTGELFF.

This clone was observed a single time. This chain uses TRBV30 with TRBJ1-1; D not certain. CDR1 is GTSNPN, CDR2 SVGIG, per germline (reference sequence). Trimming removed 0 bases at V and 5 bases at J, with 10 bases between. The CDR3 covers 13 residues. The CDR3 is CAWSVIGLTEAFF. The CDR3 nucleotides read TGTGCCTGGAGTGTAATTGGGCTGACTGAAGCTTTCTTT.

The chain carries TRBV25-1 and TRBJ1-2; weak D call: TRBD1 (5 bases). Germline CDR1 reads MGHDK; CDR2 reads SYGVNS. Trimming stripped 0 bases from V and 2 bases from J, with 10 bases between. CDR3 size: 15 residues. CDR3 amino acids: CASSEYYAGNYGYTF. The CDR3 nucleotides read TGTGCCAGCAGTGAATATTACGCAGGGAACTATGGCTACACCTTC.

The chain employs TRBV7-7 and TRBJ2-3; 8 bases match TRBD1. Germline CDR1 is SSHAT and CDR2 is FNYEAQ (reference sequence). The CDR3 sequence is 15 residues long. With 1 base clipped from V and 6 bases from J, the junction kept 6 bases outside the gene matches. The CDR3 spells CASSLGTGTSDTQYF. CDR3 nucleotides: TGTGCCAGCAGCTTAGGGACAGGGACCTCCGATACGCAGTATTTT.

This clone appeared a few times. DNA for the CDR3: TGCGCCAGCAGCGGGCGCTTAAGGGGCACCCAGCCCCAGCATTTT. This sequence encodes CASSGRLRGTQPQHF. The rearrangement links TRBV10-1 to TRBJ1-5, with a weak D call TRBD1 (5 bases). Trimming cost V 6 bases and J 7 bases, with 19 bases left between them. The CDR3 has 15 amino acids. Per germline, CDR1 WNHNN and CDR2 SYGVQD (reference sequence).

This clone occurred once. J is TRBJ2-5 and V is TRBV21-1; TRBD1 is taken as the D call from the table, unchecked against the DNA. TRBV21-1 constitutes a pseudogene. The CDR3 sequence is 16 residues long. Here the CDR3 DNA reads TGTGCCAGCAGCATCATGCAGACAGGGACGCAAGAGACCCAGTACTTC. It yields the protein CASSIMQTGTQETQYF.

This rearrangement joins TRBV18 to TRBJ1-3, with D unresolved. Trimming cost V 5 bases and J 0 bases, with 8 bases left between them. Germline-derived CDR1 and CDR2 are KGHSH and LQKENI. This CDR3 spans 14 amino acids. CDR3 nucleotide sequence: TGTGCCAGCTCAGAGGCGTTCTCTGGAAACACCATATATTTT. It yields the protein CASSEAFSGNTIYF.

V gene TRBV5-1 combines with J gene TRBJ1-2, with D perhaps TRBD1 (6 bases). Trimming pared 2 bases from V and 4 bases from J, leaving 12 bases between. The CDR3 runs 14 residues. Germline lookup yields CDR1 SGHRS and CDR2 YFSETQ. The CDR3 sequence: CASSFNRETYGYTF. DNA of the CDR3: TGCGCCAGCAGCTTTAACAGGGAAACCTATGGCTACACCTTC.

V is TRBV6-6 and J is TRBJ2-7; TRBD2 agrees at 10 bases. V was pared by 7 bases and J by 0 bases, with 3 bases of the junction left unmatched. This CDR3 region has 14 residues. Germline V CDR1 and CDR2: MNHNY, SVGAGI (reference sequence). CDR3: CASNPSGSSYEQYF. CDR3 nucleotide sequence: TGTGCCAGCAACCCTAGCGGGAGCTCCTACGAGCAGTACTTC.

CDR3 region: CASRLGGAAQHF. The DNA for the CDR3 is TGTGCCAGCAGACTGGGGGGGGCGGCCCAGCATTTT. The rearrangement links TRBV12-3 or TRBV12-4 to TRBJ1-5; D is possibly TRBD1 (6 bases). V lost 6 bases and J lost 11, with 14 bases in between. The CDR3 totals 12 residues.

The gene calls are TRBV12-3 or TRBV12-4 and TRBJ2-7, with D unresolved. V lost 2 bases to trimming and J lost 6 bases, with 11 bases between them. This CDR3 has 13 amino acids. The CDR3 spells CASSLLGPGEQYF. In nucleotides, the CDR3 is TGTGCCAGCAGTTTACTTGGCCCTGGCGAGCAGTACTTC.

The V call is TRBV18, the J call TRBJ1-3; D gene ambiguous. Germline V gene data show CDR1 as KGHSH and CDR2 as LQKENI. V lost 3 bases and J 0 bases, leaving 18 bases between the germline ends. The CDR3 covers 18 residues. As DNA, the CDR3 is TGTGCCAGCTCACCGGATAAGGCAGGACTACTCTCTGGAAACACCATATATTTT. This codes for CASSPDKAGLLSGNTIYF.

This clone has only one observation. This sequence joins TRBV6-5 and TRBJ2-1; TRBD2 aligns across 10 bases. J lost 8 bases, V lost 4 bases, and 11 bases had no gene match. The CDR3 length is 16 residues. Germline assignment: CDR1 MNHEY and CDR2 SVGAGI. CDR3 sequence reads: CASSFGQRGGPDEQFF. CDR3 in DNA: TGTGCCAGCAGTTTTGGTCAGCGGGGGGGCCCCGATGAGCAGTTCTTC.

V and J are TRBV4-1 and TRBJ1-1; the D is unclear. Trimming shortened V by 0 bases and J by 3 bases, and 11 bases separated the two germline ends. The CDR3 totals 15 residues. Per the germline V gene, CDR1 is MGHRA and CDR2 is YSYEKL. CDR3 DNA: TGCGCCAGCAGCCAAGAGGATCGGGTGTACACTGAAGCTTTCTTT. Its protein product is CASSQEDRVYTEAFF.

This rearrangement joins TRBV30 to TRBJ1-4; D might be TRBD1 (5 bases). Germline lookup yields CDR1 GTSNPN and CDR2 SVGIG (reference sequence). With 2 bases removed from V and 3 bases from J, the gap between germline ends came to 13 bases. The CDR3 runs 15 residues. CDR3 amino acids: CAWSPRVGANEKLFF. The CDR3 DNA follows: TGTGCCTGGAGTCCCAGGGTAGGCGCTAATGAAAAACTGTTTTTT.

This clone showed up just once. This chain connects TRBV15 to TRBJ1-5; D gene uncertain. The CDR3 spans 15 residues. The germline V gene has CDR1 LNHNV and CDR2 YYDKDF (reference sequence). The germline V and J ends were trimmed by 0 bases and 5 bases, with 11 bases remaining between them. CDR3 nucleotides: TGTGCCACCAGCAGAGATTATAGAACGGATCAGCCCCAGCATTTT. This gives the protein CATSRDYRTDQPQHF.

CDR3 sequence: CASSQRDSSYEQYF. CDR3 nucleotide sequence: TGTGCCAGCAGCCAAAGGGACAGTTCCTACGAGCAGTACTTC. The chain is built from TRBV3-1 (or the pseudogene TRBV3-2) and TRBJ2-7, with 7 nucleotides matching TRBD1. This CDR3 is 14 amino acids long. Germline V gives CDR1 LGHDT, CDR2 YNNKEL (reference sequence). V trimming: 2 bases; J trimming: 1 base; junction bases outside the gene matches: 2.

The rearrangement uses TRBV28 and TRBJ1-5; TRBD1 aligns across 9 bases. The CDR3 is 16 amino acids. CDR1 is MDHEN and CDR2 is SYDVKM in the germline V gene. V gave up 2 bases and J gave up 3 bases; unmatched junction bases: 5. In DNA form, the CDR3 reads TGTGCCAGCAGTTTACGCCGGGACAGGGTCAATCAGCCCCAGCATTTT. It specifies CASSLRRDRVNQPQHF.

A remark on this clone: Possible read error: a much larger clone is one base away. Different DNA sequences within this sample yield the same CDR3. The V gene is TRBV5-1, the J gene TRBJ2-7; possible D gene TRBD2, 7 bases. The CDR3 is 16 amino acids. In germline, CDR1 is SGHRS, CDR2 YFSETQ. Trimming took off 10 bases at V and 7 bases at J, with 30 bases between the two ends. CDR3 DNA: TGCGCCCGTTTGAGCCGTTGGGGGGGCCGGGGGTGGGAGCAGTACTTC. Its protein is CARLSRWGGRGWEQYF.

This chain links TRBV11-2 with TRBJ2-7, with TRBD2 as a possible D gene (5 bases). V dropped 2 bases and J dropped 1 base, with 9 bases sitting between them. CDR1 is SGHAT and CDR2 is FQNNGV in the germline V gene. The CDR3 runs 14 residues. The DNA for the CDR3 is TGTGCCAGCAGCTTACTCGGGAAATCCTACGAGCAGTACTTC. This sequence encodes CASSLLGKSYEQYF.

A single count supports this clone. The J gene is TRBJ2-7, the V gene TRBV18; weak D call: TRBD1 (6 bases). The CDR3 contains 12 residues. In germline, CDR1 is KGHSH, CDR2 LQKENI. The germline V and J ends were trimmed by 5 bases and 4 bases, with 9 bases remaining between them. CDR3 coding DNA: TGTGCCAGCTCAAACGGACAGTACGAGCAGTACTTC. This codes for CASSNGQYEQYF.

CDR3 DNA: TGTGCCAGCAGTTACATAAAACCGGGACAGGGCGGAAAGATGAACACTGAAGCTTTCTTT. Residues: CASSYIKPGQGGKMNTEAFF. V and J are TRBV2 and TRBJ1-1; 9 bases align to TRBD1. Germline V lookup: CDR1 SNHLY, CDR2 FYNNEI. The CDR3 has 20 amino acids. The V and J ends lost 5 bases and 0 bases, in that order; junction bases with no gene match: 19.

The chain carries TRBV28 and TRBJ2-7; 7 bases match TRBD1. Germline V CDR1 and CDR2: MDHEN, SYDVKM. The CDR3 sequence is 12 residues long. J lost 6 bases, V lost 2 bases, and 1 base had no gene match. The CDR3 is CASSLRTGEQYF. DNA of the CDR3: TGTGCCAGCAGTTTAAGGACAGGCGAGCAGTACTTC.